The T cell receptor (beta chain) described here comes from a study of blood T cell repertoires in COVID-19 (dated by TCRdb to about 2020). General notes on the study: The collaborator samples originated in the United States, Italy and Spain and spanned the acute and convalescent phases of COVID-19. The material from the prospective study consisted of cDNA or gDNA derived from T cells, B-cell-depleted T cells, or PBMCs. Sample metadata almost always included a de-identified subject ID, COVID-19 status, age in years and sex. Where available, HLA class I and class II types were obtained from metadata supplied by the sample provider rather than from assay-based typing. The repertoires were released in a freely available public database meant as a resource for research on the immune response to SARS-CoV-2. Samples came from the ongoing ImmuneRACE study (first 160 participants) plus 1,254 subjects from 6 global collaborators. Deeply sampled blood TCRbeta repertoires from subjects exposed to, actively infected with, or recovered from COVID-19 were included in the dataset. Overall results and qualifications from the work: Clinical and demographic metadata were provided uncurated, with the amount varying by source and participant.

The immunoSEQ Assay, a bias-controlled multiplex PCR, was used to amplify TCRbeta CDR3 regions from genomic DNA. The original methods were these. The number of nucleated cells in each sample was estimated by amplification of reference gene primers within the assay. To quantify the absolute abundance of each unique TCRbeta CDR3 rearrangement, sequence reads were collapsed and filtered. For each sample, productive Simpson clonality was calculated as the square root of Simpson's diversity index over productive rearrangements. TCRdb took over this immuneACCESS table, retaining in-frame rearrangements with V and J assigned. Such tables are incomplete; in checked studies, under half of the missing clones stem from an unresolved V gene, and the remainder is unexplained. V, J and clone size reflect that table, while D and trimming were determined from the DNA. Across this sample there are 100,000 to 120,000 clones, with 84% seen only once. The ten top clones hold about 8.1% of the sample.

Each collaborating institution followed its own protocols to collect whole blood in K2EDTA tubes. For TCRbeta analysis, collaborators shipped samples in one of three forms: frozen whole blood, isolated PBMCs, or DNA extracted from either of those sample types. From a lookup of the germline V gene, CDR1 and CDR2 are LGHNA and YSLEER. Ends trimmed: V by 1 base, J by 4 bases; bases unmatched to a gene: 4. Its CDR3 holds 16 amino acids, cysteine through phenylalanine. The DNA shown is the 48-base CDR3, in frame from base 1. As regards this clone: What antigen it recognizes has not been identified. Per-base quality was not reported, and no clone a single base away is much larger than it.

This receptor was taken from a woman aged 35 to 49 with acute or convalescent COVID-19. The sequence is built from TRBV4-3 and TRBJ2-1; 10 bases in the middle match TRBD2. Source material: peripheral blood. The bases read TGCGCCAGCAGCCAAGGGCTAGCGGGGGCTTACAATGAGCAGTTCTTC. This encodes CASSQGLAGAYNEQFF.